This T cell receptor beta chain comes out of a study of blood T cells in healthy people across ages. Study summary: Capture via template switching afforded approximately one barcoded beta molecule per two T cells. Overall study results and limits: Age advanced and TCR beta diversity per million T cells fell, roughly linearly.

The second PCR ran roughly 7 to 11 cycles with a sample-barcoded 5' primer and J-beta primers. A single record per CDR3 protein comes from TCRdb applying MiXCR to the 5' RACE reads. The sample has more than 1.4 million distinct CDR3 sequences; around two fifths are singletons. This CDR3 has 16 residues. V dropped 5 bases and J dropped 1 base, with 14 bases sitting between them. Germline V gene lookup returns CDR1 LGHNA and CDR2 YNFKEQ. Note on this clonotype: Its cognate antigen is unknown.

The gene calls are TRBV4-2 and TRBJ2-2, with D possibly matching TRBD2 (6 bases). This clonotype originated in a young woman in good health. Source material: blood. CDR3 nucleotides: TGTGCCAGCAGCGCAGGGCGGGGAAAGAACACCGGGGAGCTGTTTTTT. Residues: CASSAGRGKNTGELFF.